This T cell receptor (beta chain) appears in the sequencing data of a study of T-cell memory formation after mild COVID-19. Study-wide points: For second-wave clones that peaked at day 37, SARS-CoV-2 specificity went unverified. Mainly in CM and EM were contracting CD4+ clones; CD8+ were in EMRA.

As concerns this clonotype: As yet, its antigen is unknown.

There are 16 residues in the CDR3. Trimming removed 0 bases from V and 0 bases from J, with 9 bases in between. Each CDR3 protein gets one entry after TCRdb re-called the 5' RACE reads with MiXCR. This sample has 250,000 to 350,000 distinct CDR3 sequences, with approximately 19% found just once. This chain links TRBV12-3 or TRBV12-4 with TRBJ2-1; D is unresolved. What was sequenced was PBMCs or a T cell subset sorted from them (not recorded which). The origin of this receptor is a man younger than 35 who had mild COVID-19 (a few samples of this study predate the infection). Cell type and time point are not known. The CDR3 DNA reads as TGTGCCAGCAGTTTAGCAGTAGCAAGCTCCTACAATGAGCAGTTCTTC. As protein: CASSLAVASSYNEQFF.